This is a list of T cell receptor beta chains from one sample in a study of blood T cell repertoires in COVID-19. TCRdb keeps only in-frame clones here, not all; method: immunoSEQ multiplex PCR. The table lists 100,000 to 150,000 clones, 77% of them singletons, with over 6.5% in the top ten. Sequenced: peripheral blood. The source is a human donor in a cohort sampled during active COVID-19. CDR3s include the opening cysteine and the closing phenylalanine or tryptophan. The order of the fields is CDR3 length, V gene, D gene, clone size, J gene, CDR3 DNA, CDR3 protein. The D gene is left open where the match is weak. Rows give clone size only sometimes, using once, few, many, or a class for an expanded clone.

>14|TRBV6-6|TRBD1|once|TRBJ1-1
TGTGCCAGCAGGGGAAGGACAGGGTTCACTGAAGCTTTCTTT
CASRGRTGFTEAFF
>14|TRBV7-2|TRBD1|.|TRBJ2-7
TGTGCCAGCAGCTTCGGGACAGAGACCTACGAGCAGTACTTC
CASSFGTETYEQYF
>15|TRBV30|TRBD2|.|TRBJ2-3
TGTGCCTGGACACTAGCGGGAGGGGCTCGCGATACGCAGTATTTT
CAWTLAGGARDTQYF
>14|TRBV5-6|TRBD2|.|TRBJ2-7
TGTGCCAGCAGCTCTAGCGGGAGCTACTACGAGCAGTACTTC
CASSSSGSYYEQYF
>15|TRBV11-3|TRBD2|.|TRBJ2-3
TGTGCCAGCAGCTTAAGGCGGGGGGGCGGAGATACGCAGTATTTT
CASSLRRGGGDTQYF
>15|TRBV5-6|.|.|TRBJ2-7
TGTGCCAGCGGCCTACTACAGGGTAACCCCTACGAGCAGTACTTC
CASGLLQGNPYEQYF
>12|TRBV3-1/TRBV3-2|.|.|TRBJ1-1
TGTGCCAGCAGCCAAGCCGACACTGAAGCTTTCTTT
CASSQADTEAFF
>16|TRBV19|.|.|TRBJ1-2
TGTGCCAGTAGTCCAGTTGCAGGAGGGCTCGGCTATGGCTACACCTTC
CASSPVAGGLGYGYTF
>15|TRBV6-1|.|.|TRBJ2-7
TGTGCCAGCAGTGAAGAGGACAGTGGCTCCTACGAGCAGTACTTC
CASSEEDSGSYEQYF
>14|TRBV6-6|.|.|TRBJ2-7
TGTGCCAGCAGTTTCGGGCAGGGGCCCTACGAGCAGTACTTC
CASSFGQGPYEQYF
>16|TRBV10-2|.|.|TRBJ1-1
TGCGCCAGCAGTCCATTAGGGAGGGGGGGAGGGACTGAAGCTTTCTTT
CASSPLGRGGGTEAFF
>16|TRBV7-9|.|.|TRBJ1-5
TGTGCCAGCACAACTGGGCGGGGCGGGTCAAATCAGCCCCAGCATTTT
CASTTGRGGSNQPQHF
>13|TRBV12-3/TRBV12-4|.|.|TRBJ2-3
TGTGCCAGCAGTTTGGGCAGGGCAGATACGCAGTATTTT
CASSLGRADTQYF
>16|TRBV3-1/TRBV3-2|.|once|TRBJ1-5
TGTGCCAGCAGCCAAGACCCCAGGGCGGGCAATCAGCCCCAGCATTTT
CASSQDPRAGNQPQHF
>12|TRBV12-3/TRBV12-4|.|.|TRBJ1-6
TGTGCCAGCAGTATAAGGGGTTCACCCCTCCACTTT
CASSIRGSPLHF